Listed here is a single TCR beta chain. Its antigen remains unknown. This sample was included in a study of T cell responses to AZD1222 COVID-19 vaccine. At the level of the study: Second-dose intervals of approximately 4 or approximately 12 weeks were pooled. Study-wide results and caveats: Reports say nearly half of spike-specific TCRs go after unmutated variant regions. Donors were mostly white British, more females; clonal diversity possibly underestimated. Vaccine-associated CD4 TCRs spanned spike, dominant at 160-218 and 743-854.

The trim removed 2 bases at V and 6 bases at J, leaving 10 bases unmatched. The CDR3 totals 17 residues. CDR1 and CDR2 from the germline V gene are MNHEY and SMNVEV (reference sequence). TCRdb's copy holds only in-frame clones and misses some; the assay was immunoSEQ multiplex PCR. This sample has under 200,000 clones, with approximately 92% found just once. The rearrangement uses TRBV27 and TRBJ2-1, with TRBD2 matching 10 bases. The sample consisted of peripheral blood, taken on day 0 of AZD1222 vaccination. The clonotype was recovered from an adult in good health. The CDR3 coding sequence is TGTGCCAGCAGTTTAGGGTCCATAGCGGGGGGCGGCAATGAGCAGTTCTTC. Protein: CASSLGSIAGGGNEQFF.